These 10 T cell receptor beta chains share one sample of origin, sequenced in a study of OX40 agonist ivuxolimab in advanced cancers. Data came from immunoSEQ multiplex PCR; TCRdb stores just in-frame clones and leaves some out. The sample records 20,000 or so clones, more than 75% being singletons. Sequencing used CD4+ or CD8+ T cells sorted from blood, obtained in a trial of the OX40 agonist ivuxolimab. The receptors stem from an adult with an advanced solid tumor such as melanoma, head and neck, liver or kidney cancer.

The CDR3 DNA follows: TGTGCCAGCAGAGGACTAGCGGGGGATTACTCCTACGAGCAGTACTTC. Its translation: CASRGLAGDYSYEQYF. The V and J genes are TRBV27 and TRBJ2-7, with 13 bases identical to TRBD2. The CDR3 consists of 16 residues. J was trimmed by 0 bases and V by 6 bases; bases with no gene match: 5. The germline gives CDR1 MNHEY, CDR2 SMNVEV (reference sequence).

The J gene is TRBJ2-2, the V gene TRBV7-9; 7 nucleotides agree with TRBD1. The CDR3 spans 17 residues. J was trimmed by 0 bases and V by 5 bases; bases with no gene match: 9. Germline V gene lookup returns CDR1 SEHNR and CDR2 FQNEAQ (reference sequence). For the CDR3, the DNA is TGTGCCAGCAGCCTACCCGACAGGGAACCGAACACCGGGGAGCTGTTTTTT. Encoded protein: CASSLPDREPNTGELFF.

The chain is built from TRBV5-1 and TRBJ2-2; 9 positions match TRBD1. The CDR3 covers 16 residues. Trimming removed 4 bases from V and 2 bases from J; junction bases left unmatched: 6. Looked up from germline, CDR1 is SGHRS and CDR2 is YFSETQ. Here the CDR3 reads CASSQPGQGNTGELFF. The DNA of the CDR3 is TGCGCCAGCAGCCAACCGGGACAGGGAAACACCGGGGAGCTGTTTTTT. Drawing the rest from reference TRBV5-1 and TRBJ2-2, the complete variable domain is KAGVTQTPRYLIKTRGQQVTLSCSPISGHRSVSWYQQTPGQGLQFLFEYFSETQRNKGNFPGRFSGRQFSNSRSEMNVSTLELGDSALYLCASSQPGQGNTGELFFGEGSRLTVL.

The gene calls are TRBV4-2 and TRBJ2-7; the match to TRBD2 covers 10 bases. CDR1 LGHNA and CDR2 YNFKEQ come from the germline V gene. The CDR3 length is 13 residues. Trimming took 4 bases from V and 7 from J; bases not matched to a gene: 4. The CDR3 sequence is CASSPGTSVEQYF. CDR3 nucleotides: TGTGCCAGCAGCCCCGGGACTAGCGTTGAGCAGTACTTC.

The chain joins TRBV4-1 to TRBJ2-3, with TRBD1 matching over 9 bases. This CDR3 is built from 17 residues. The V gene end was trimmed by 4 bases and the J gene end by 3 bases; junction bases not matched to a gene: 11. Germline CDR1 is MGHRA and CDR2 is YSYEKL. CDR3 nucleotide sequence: TGCGCCAGCAGCCTAATAGGTGGGACAGGGTCGACAGATACGCAGTATTTT. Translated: CASSLIGGTGSTDTQYF.

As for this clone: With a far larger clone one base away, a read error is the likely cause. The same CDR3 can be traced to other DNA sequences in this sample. CDR3 loop: CASSPGTSVEQYF. The CDR3 DNA reads as TGCGCCAGCAGCCCCGGGACTAGCGTTGAGCAGTACTTC. This chain uses TRBV4-1 with TRBJ2-7; 10 bases map to TRBD2. The CDR3 loop spans 13 amino acids. Germline V gives CDR1 MGHRA, CDR2 YSYEKL. Trimming cost V 4 bases and J 7 bases; bases outside gene matches: 4.

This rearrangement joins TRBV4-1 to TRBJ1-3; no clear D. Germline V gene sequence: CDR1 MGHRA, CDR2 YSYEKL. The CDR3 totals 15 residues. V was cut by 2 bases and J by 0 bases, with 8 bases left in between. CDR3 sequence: CASSQLLISGNTIYF. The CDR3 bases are TGCGCCAGCAGCCAACTATTGATCTCTGGAAACACCATATATTTT.

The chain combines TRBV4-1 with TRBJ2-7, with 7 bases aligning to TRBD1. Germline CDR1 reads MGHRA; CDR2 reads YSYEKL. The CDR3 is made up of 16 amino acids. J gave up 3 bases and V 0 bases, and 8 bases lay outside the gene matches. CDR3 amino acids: CASSQEFRDSIYEQYF. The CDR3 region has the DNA TGCGCCAGCAGCCAAGAGTTCAGGGACAGTATCTACGAGCAGTACTTC.

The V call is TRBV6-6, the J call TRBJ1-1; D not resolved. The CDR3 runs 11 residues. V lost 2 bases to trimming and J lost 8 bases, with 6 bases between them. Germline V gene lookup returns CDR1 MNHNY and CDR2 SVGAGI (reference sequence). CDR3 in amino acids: CASSYAIEAFF. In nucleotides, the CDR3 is TGTGCCAGCAGTTACGCAATAGAAGCTTTCTTT.

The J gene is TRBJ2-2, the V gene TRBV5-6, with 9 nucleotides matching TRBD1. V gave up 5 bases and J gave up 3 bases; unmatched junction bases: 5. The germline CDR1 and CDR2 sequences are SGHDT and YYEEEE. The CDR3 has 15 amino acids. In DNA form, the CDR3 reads TGTGCCAGCAGGAGACAGGGGGGTTACACCGGGGAGCTGTTTTTT. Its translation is CASRRQGGYTGELFF.